Sequencing of this T cell receptor (beta chain) was carried out in a study of shared clonotypes between healthy human individuals. Whole-study results and caveats: Incompleteness in sorted-subset sequencing, despite large depth, was shown by rarefaction.

Naive CD8 cells comprised CD45RO-negative, CCR7-positively selected cells, excluding terminally differentiated effector memory CD45RA+ cells. On this clone itself: As yet, its antigen is unknown.

In the authors' methods: With immunoSEQ giving junction-only sequences and no quality scores, filtering differed. Some clones are missing from TCRdb's copy, which holds only in-frame ones; the method was immunoSEQ multiplex PCR. That table gives V, J and clone size, and the DNA gave D and trimming. This table has hundreds of thousands of clones, approximately 95% appearing once. The sequencing input was naive CD8+ T cells sorted from blood. This TCR derives from a woman in her twenties or thirties in good health.

This CDR3 is CASSSGTGSYMNTEAFF. DNA for the CDR3: TGTGCCAGCAGCTCCGGGACAGGGTCTTACATGAACACTGAAGCTTTCTTT. V gene TRBV27 combines with J gene TRBJ1-1; the match to TRBD1 covers 9 bases. The CDR3 contains 17 residues. Germline lookup yields CDR1 MNHEY and CDR2 SMNVEV (reference sequence). J lost 0 bases, V lost 6 bases, and 11 bases had no gene match.